Shown below are 14 T cell receptor beta chains from a single sample sequenced in a study of blood T cell repertoires in COVID-19. TCRdb's copy holds only in-frame clones and misses some; the assay was immunoSEQ multiplex PCR. The sample includes approximately 170,000 clones, roughly 84% of them seen just once. The sequenced sample consisted of peripheral blood. The receptors originated from a woman of 80 years or more with active or convalescent COVID-19.

This sequence joins TRBV19 and TRBJ2-1, with TRBD1 matching over 8 bases. V was clipped by 5 bases and J by 7 bases; unmatched bases: 7. CDR1 LNHDA and CDR2 SQIVND come from the germline V gene (reference sequence). The CDR3 length is 14 residues. In DNA form, the CDR3 reads TGTGCCAGTAGTTCCGGACAGGGTTTGAATGAGCAGTTCTTC. This translates into CASSSGQGLNEQFF.

This sequence joins TRBV7-3 and TRBJ1-1; TRBD1 is a possible D gene (6 bases). The V gene lost 2 bases and the J gene lost 4 bases, with 8 bases spanning the gap. CDR1 and CDR2 from the germline V gene are SGHTA and FQGTGA. The CDR3 runs 13 residues. CDR3: CASSLWGPTEAFF. The CDR3, as DNA: TGTGCCAGCAGCTTATGGGGGCCCACTGAAGCTTTCTTT.

V gene TRBV18 combines with J gene TRBJ2-3; no clear D. The CDR3 extends over 16 amino acids. Germline V CDR1 and CDR2: KGHSH, LQKENI. Between the trimmed V and J ends, which lost 2 bases and 0 bases, there was a span of 12 bases. CDR3 sequence: CASSPSYAPSTDTQYF. The CDR3 DNA follows: TGTGCCAGCTCACCAAGTTACGCGCCTAGCACAGATACGCAGTATTTT. The variable domain in full, completed from reference TRBV18 and TRBJ2-3, reads NAGVMQNPRHLVRRRGQEARLRCSPMKGHSHVYWYRQLPEEGLKFMVYLQKENIIDESGMPKERFSAEFPKEGPSILRIQQVVRGDSAAYFCASSPSYAPSTDTQYFGPGTRLTVL.

The chain joins TRBV10-3 to TRBJ2-1, with 11 bases lining up with TRBD2. Germline assignment: CDR1 ENHRY and CDR2 SYGVKD. Trimming removed 5 bases from V and 5 bases from J; junction bases left unmatched: 5. The CDR3 is 15 residues long. The CDR3 region is CAISSGTSGDNEQFF. The CDR3 nucleotides are TGTGCCATCAGTTCCGGGACTAGCGGAGACAATGAGCAGTTCTTC.

This sequence joins TRBV28 and TRBJ2-7; 7 bases are a match to TRBD2. V shed 6 bases, J shed 2 bases, and the junction held 7 bases outside the gene matches. The germline V gene has CDR1 MDHEN and CDR2 SYDVKM. The CDR3 totals 14 residues. In DNA, the CDR3 is TGTGCCAGCAGCCGGCGGGGGAGCGCCTACGAGCAGTACTTC. Residues: CASSRRGSAYEQYF. Looking up the rest from reference TRBV28 and TRBJ2-7 gives the full variable domain: DVKVTQSSRYLVKRTGEKVFLECVQDMDHENMFWYRQDPGLGLRLIYFSYDVKMKEKGDIPEGYSVSREKKERFSLILESASTNQTSMYLCASSRRGSAYEQYFGPGTRLTVT.

This chain connects TRBV2 to TRBJ2-1; D call uncertain. The CDR3 extends over 14 amino acids. V gave up 2 bases and J gave up 7 bases, with 12 bases separating them. Germline V gene lookup returns CDR1 SNHLY and CDR2 FYNNEI. The CDR3 is CASSETILRNEQFF. The CDR3 region has the DNA TGTGCCAGCAGTGAAACAATTCTGAGGAATGAGCAGTTCTTC.

The chain couples TRBV29-1 to TRBJ2-2; 10 bases match TRBD2. The CDR3 totals 14 residues. Unmatched junction bases numbered 2, after V lost 4 bases and J lost 3 bases. Germline assignment: CDR1 SQVTM and CDR2 ANQGSEA. CDR3 nucleotides: TGCAGCGTTGTGCTAGCGGGAGACACCGGGGAGCTGTTTTTT. It yields the protein CSVVLAGDTGELFF.

The CDR3 sequence: CAIRTSGTSHEQYF. The CDR3 DNA reads TGTGCCATCAGGACTAGCGGGACGAGCCACGAGCAGTACTTC. The chain combines TRBV10-3 with TRBJ2-7; the match to TRBD2 covers 11 bases. From germline, CDR1 is ENHRY and CDR2 SYGVKD. This CDR3 spans 14 amino acids. With V trimmed by 6 bases and J by 5 bases, 6 bases remained unmatched.

A word on this clone: This CDR3 is also generated by other DNA sequences in the sample. The rearrangement links TRBV7-9 to TRBJ2-7, with TRBD2 matching 7 bases. The CDR3 is made up of 13 amino acids. Losses at the gene ends were 4 bases for V and 3 bases for J; bases not matched to a gene: 3. The germline V gene has CDR1 SEHNR and CDR2 FQNEAQ (reference sequence). The CDR3 coding sequence is TGTGCCAGCAGCTCCGGGAGGATCTACGAGCAGTACTTC. Its translation is CASSSGRIYEQYF.

CDR3 amino acids: CASSLLESGANVLTF. DNA for the CDR3: TGTGCCAGCAGTTTGCTAGAATCTGGGGCCAACGTCCTGACTTTC. The gene calls are TRBV28 and TRBJ2-6; unclear D gene. The CDR3 runs to 15 residues. Germline V gene lookup returns CDR1 MDHEN and CDR2 SYDVKM. Trimming shortened V by 3 bases and J by 1 base, and 7 bases separated the two germline ends.

The chain uses TRBV5-6 and TRBJ1-5, with D maybe TRBD1 (5 bases). Per the germline V gene, CDR1 is SGHDT and CDR2 is YYEEEE. The CDR3 covers 11 residues. V was shortened by 4 bases and J by 9 bases, with 8 bases between the two germline ends. The CDR3 reads CASSRRGPQHF. The CDR3 DNA reads as TGTGCCAGCAGCCGGAGGGGGCCCCAGCATTTT.

The chain carries TRBV5-1 and TRBJ2-5, with D uncertain. Per the germline V gene, CDR1 is SGHRS and CDR2 is YFSETQ. The CDR3 is made up of 12 amino acids. The V and J ends lost 2 bases and 2 bases respectively, with 4 bases between them. The CDR3 spells CASSFTQETQYF. CDR3 DNA sequence: TGCGCCAGCAGCTTTACTCAAGAGACCCAGTACTTC.

This clone was seen once. V gene TRBV5-4 combines with J gene TRBJ2-7; 10 nucleotides align to TRBD2. Losses at the gene ends were 4 bases for V and 2 bases for J; bases not matched to a gene: 6. The germline CDR1 and CDR2 sequences are SGHNT and YYREEE (reference sequence). This CDR3 spans 15 amino acids. This CDR3 is CASSPRTSGAYEQYF. In DNA, the CDR3 is TGTGCCAGCAGCCCCCGAACTAGCGGGGCCTACGAGCAGTACTTC.

The rearrangement joins TRBV19 to TRBJ1-2, with D tentatively TRBD1 (6 bases). Trimming left V 5 bases short and J 3 bases short, with 13 bases between. Per germline, CDR1 LNHDA and CDR2 SQIVND (reference sequence). The CDR3 has 14 amino acids. CDR3 nucleotide sequence: TGTGCCAGTAGTCTGCCGGGGGGCGACTATGGCTACACCTTC. As protein: CASSLPGGDYGYTF.